This T cell receptor (beta chain) appears in the sequencing data of a study of human CD8 memory T cell subsets. TPEX cells were exhausted-like CCR7+ PD-1+ TIGIT+ early memory CD8+ T cells. It was from buffy coats of healthy donors that the PBMC came. Points on this clonotype: Its antigen is undetermined.

The authors made TCR beta libraries using UMI-labeled 5' RACE. After re-calling the 5' RACE reads, TCRdb lists one entry per CDR3 protein, DNA absent. This listing includes approximately 10,000 distinct CDR3 sequences. Study-level findings and limits: Although both stem-like subsets shared clonotypes with effector memory cells, the stem-like memory and precursor exhausted T cell repertoires overlapped only minimally with each other.

Germline V gene sequence: CDR1 LGHNA, CDR2 YSLEER. The CDR3 is 16 residues long. V usage is TRBV4-3 and J usage is TRBJ2-7; with no DNA, the TCRdb D assignment of TRBD2 cannot be verified. The source of this sequence is a human donor in good health. Material for sequencing was CD8+ T cells from PBMCs. The CDR3 loop is CASSQDNLALSYEQYF.